Shown below are 28 T cell receptor beta chains from a single sample sequenced in a study of CD8+ T cells in alopecia areata. Sequencing templates came from extracted RNA that was reverse transcribed into cDNA. Profiled with immunoSEQ multiplex PCR; TCRdb holds only in-frame clones, not every one. Of about 150,000 clones listed, 40% to 50% were seen once; the top ten hold less than 8%. Sequences were obtained from CD4+ T cells sorted from blood. These receptors all come from a human donor with alopecia areata.

The chain combines TRBV5-1 with TRBJ2-3; TRBD2 matches at 7 bases. The CDR3 loop spans 16 amino acids. With V trimmed by 4 bases and J by 3 bases, 11 bases remained unmatched. The germline gives CDR1 SGHRS, CDR2 YFSETQ. CDR3 protein: CASSDGTRGGTDTQYF. The CDR3 DNA sequence: TGCGCCAGCAGCGACGGGACTCGGGGAGGGACAGATACGCAGTATTTT.

This chain connects TRBV27 to TRBJ2-3; the match to TRBD2 covers 8 bases. The V gene end was trimmed by 3 bases and the J gene end by 6 bases; junction bases not matched to a gene: 11. The CDR3 contains 16 residues. Looked up from germline, CDR1 is MNHEY and CDR2 is SMNVEV (reference sequence). The CDR3 DNA is TGTGCCAGCAGTTTTCGGGGTAGCGGGGAAAGGGATACGCAGTATTTT. This gives the protein CASSFRGSGERDTQYF.

This clone turned up a few times. The CDR3 region has the DNA TGCGCCAGCAGTCAATTCTCCTTAAGGAACAATGAGCAGTTCTTC. Translating gives CASSQFSLRNNEQFF. V usage is TRBV23-1 and J usage is TRBJ2-1; D gene ambiguous. TRBV23-1 is filed as an ORF, its function uncertain. V was shortened by 1 base and J by 5 bases, with 12 bases between the two germline ends. The CDR3 contains 15 residues.

The table lists this clone with a few counts. The genes are TRBV29-1 and TRBJ2-7; D may be TRBD2 (5 bases). This CDR3 contains 10 residues. V lost 6 bases, J lost 4 bases, and 7 bases lay in between. The germline V gene encodes CDR1 SQVTM and CDR2 ANQGSEA. CDR3 nucleotides: TGCAGCGTGGGAGAATACGAGCAGTACTTC. Translating gives CSVGEYEQYF.

V is TRBV10-3 and J is TRBJ2-1; no clear D. Trimming shortened V by 0 bases and J by 10 bases, and 7 bases separated the two germline ends. The CDR3 runs to 12 residues. Germline V gene data show CDR1 as ENHRY and CDR2 as SYGVKD. The CDR3 here is CAISESRFEQFF. CDR3 bases: TGTGCCATCAGTGAGTCGAGATTCGAGCAGTTCTTC.

This clone was seen only a few times. The genes are TRBV28 and TRBJ1-5; 8 bases align to TRBD1. Germline V CDR1 and CDR2: MDHEN, SYDVKM. The junction had 6 bases not matched to a gene; V was cut back by 6 bases and J by 2 bases. The CDR3 spans 15 residues. For the CDR3, the DNA is TGTGCCAGCAGCCGACAGGGGAGAGGCAATCAGCCCCAGCATTTT. The encoded protein is CASSRQGRGNQPQHF.

The V call is TRBV28, the J call TRBJ2-7; the match to TRBD1 covers 9 bases. This CDR3 comprises 13 residues. Trimming took 5 bases from V and 5 from J; bases not matched to a gene: 4. Germline V gives CDR1 MDHEN, CDR2 SYDVKM. The CDR3 here is CASSPGTGHEQYF. CDR3 DNA: TGTGCCAGCAGTCCCGGGACAGGGCACGAGCAGTACTTC.

On this clone itself: The identical CDR3 is also encoded by other nucleotide sequences in the sample. This sequence joins TRBV5-1 and TRBJ2-1; a possible D gene is TRBD2 (6 bases). Deletions cut 3 bases from V and 5 bases from J, with 6 bases between. The CDR3 has 12 residues. The germline V gene encodes CDR1 SGHRS and CDR2 YFSETQ. CDR3 amino acids: CASSSGDNEQFF. CDR3 nucleotide sequence: TGCGCCAGCAGCTCGGGAGACAATGAGCAGTTCTTC.

The V and J genes are TRBV5-1 and TRBJ1-1; D uncertain. CDR3 length: 12 residues. The V gene lost 3 bases and the J gene lost 4 bases, with 7 bases spanning the gap. Germline V gene data show CDR1 as SGHRS and CDR2 as YFSETQ. The CDR3 coding sequence is TGCGCCAGCAGCTCCTACGGCACTGAAGCTTTCTTT. It encodes CASSSYGTEAFF.

A single count supports this clone. The V call is TRBV2, the J call TRBJ2-1, with TRBD1 identical over 9 bases. Germline V gene data show CDR1 as SNHLY and CDR2 as FYNNEI. The CDR3 has 14 residues. The V and J ends lost 6 bases and 7 bases, in that order; junction bases with no gene match: 7. CDR3 sequence reads: CASRGTGLWNEQFF. The CDR3 DNA sequence: TGTGCCAGCAGGGGGACAGGGCTATGGAATGAGCAGTTCTTC.

The chain recombines TRBV4-1 with TRBJ2-1; 8 bases are shared with TRBD2. The CDR3 is made up of 15 amino acids. J was trimmed by 9 bases and V by 5 bases; bases with no gene match: 12. Germline V gene data show CDR1 as MGHRA and CDR2 as YSYEKL. CDR3: CASSKVGTSIGEQFF. The CDR3 DNA sequence: TGCGCCAGCAGCAAGGTCGGGACTAGTATAGGTGAGCAGTTCTTC.

The chain combines TRBV7-9 with TRBJ2-7; tentatively, D is TRBD1 (6 bases). Trimming shortened V by 5 bases and J by 3 bases, and 11 bases separated the two germline ends. The germline V gene has CDR1 SEHNR and CDR2 FQNEAQ (reference sequence). The CDR3 runs 13 residues. The CDR3 coding sequence is TGTGCCAGCAGCCTGGACAGTATCTACGAGCAGTACTTC. Residues: CASSLDSIYEQYF. Together with reference TRBV7-9 and TRBJ2-7, the CDR3 gives the full variable domain: DTGVSQNPRHKITKRGQNVTFRCDPISEHNRLYWYRQTLGQGPEFLTYFQNEAQLEKSRLLSDRFSAERPKGSFSTLEIQRTEQGDSAMYLCASSLDSIYEQYFGPGTRLTVT.

In its sample, this clone was seen a few times. This sequence joins TRBV7-9 and TRBJ2-5; 11 bases align to TRBD2. This CDR3 has 18 residues. The germline CDR1 and CDR2 sequences are SEHNR and FQNEAQ (reference sequence). V was clipped by 0 bases and J by 0 bases; unmatched bases: 6. CDR3 DNA sequence: TGTGCCAGCAGCTTAGCGGGACTAGCGGATTGGTACCAAGAGACCCAGTACTTC. Its protein is CASSLAGLADWYQETQYF.

This clone has more than one count but fewer than ten. The gene calls are TRBV9 and TRBJ2-3; TRBD2 aligns across 7 bases. Germline loops: CDR1 SGDLS, CDR2 YYNGEE. The CDR3 sequence is 14 residues long. Trimming cost V 4 bases and J 1 base; bases outside gene matches: 3. Written as DNA, the CDR3 is TGTGCCAGCAGCCTTGGACTAGGCACAGATACGCAGTATTTT. Translating gives CASSLGLGTDTQYF.

CDR3 DNA sequence: TGCGCCAGCAGCTTTACAGAGAACACTGAAGCTTTCTTT. It specifies CASSFTENTEAFF. This sequence joins TRBV5-1 and TRBJ1-1, with D uncertain. The germline V gene encodes CDR1 SGHRS and CDR2 YFSETQ. The CDR3 runs to 13 residues. The germline V and J ends were trimmed by 2 bases and 1 base, with 6 bases remaining between them. Based on the CDR3 plus reference TRBV5-1 and TRBJ1-1, the full variable domain is KAGVTQTPRYLIKTRGQQVTLSCSPISGHRSVSWYQQTPGQGLQFLFEYFSETQRNKGNFPGRFSGRQFSNSRSEMNVSTLELGDSALYLCASSFTENTEAFFGQGTRLTVV.

The J gene is TRBJ2-3, the V gene TRBV29-1, with D uncertain. V was shortened by 6 bases and J by 3 bases, with 19 bases between the two germline ends. This CDR3 comprises 15 residues. Germline V gene data show CDR1 as SQVTM and CDR2 as ANQGSEA. The CDR3 coding sequence is TGCAGCGTCTTCAGGCCGAAGGGATTGACAGATACGCAGTATTTT. Its translation: CSVFRPKGLTDTQYF.

J is TRBJ2-3 and V is TRBV6-5; D is undetermined. Per the germline V gene, CDR1 is MNHEY and CDR2 is SVGAGI. The CDR3 contains 11 residues. V was trimmed by 7 bases and J by 6 bases, leaving 8 bases between them. CDR3 protein: CASTDGDTQYF. DNA for the CDR3: TGTGCCAGCACCGACGGGGATACGCAGTATTTT.

The chain links TRBV2 to TRBJ1-1; D call uncertain. The V gene's germline CDR1 is SNHLY and CDR2 FYNNEI. Trimming removed 2 bases at V and 1 base at J, with 11 bases between. CDR3 length: 15 amino acids. CDR3 sequence: CASSELALQNTEAFF. Written as DNA, the CDR3 is TGTGCCAGCAGTGAATTGGCCTTGCAGAACACTGAAGCTTTCTTT.

This rearrangement joins TRBV29-1 to TRBJ1-1; D remains unclear. The ends were cut back, 3 bases at V and 0 bases at J, with 8 bases in the middle. The CDR3 has 13 residues. Germline loops: CDR1 SQVTM, CDR2 ANQGSEA. CDR3 nucleotide sequence: TGCAGCGTTGAGAGTCAGGTGAACACTGAAGCTTTCTTT. The encoded protein is CSVESQVNTEAFF. Combining the CDR3 with reference TRBV29-1 and TRBJ1-1 gives the whole variable domain SAVISQKPSRDICQRGTSLTIQCQVDSQVTMMFWYRQQPGQSLTLIATANQGSEATYESGFVIDKFPISRPNLTFSTLTVSNMSPEDSSIYLCSVESQVNTEAFFGQGTRLTVV.

The chain combines TRBV6-5 with TRBJ2-5; D is possibly TRBD1 or TRBD2 (5 bases each). The J call may be mistaken, given a closer DNA end match to TRBJ2-7. This CDR3 contains 13 residues. Germline CDR1 is MNHEY and CDR2 is SVGAGI. Here the CDR3 DNA reads TGTGCCACCCTTACACGGGGCATGAGCGAGCAGTACTTC. Translating it yields CATLTRGMSEQYF.

The V gene is TRBV5-1, the J gene TRBJ2-5, with D uncertain. With 3 bases removed from V and 1 base from J, the gap between germline ends came to 10 bases. The V gene's germline CDR1 is SGHRS and CDR2 YFSETQ. CDR3 length equals 14 residues. CDR3 loop: CASSSQGPQETQYF. The CDR3 coding sequence is TGCGCCAGCAGCTCTCAAGGGCCCCAAGAGACCCAGTACTTC.

V gene TRBV7-9 combines with J gene TRBJ2-1; 7 positions agree with TRBD2. The CDR3 covers 18 residues. Germline loops: CDR1 SEHNR, CDR2 FQNEAQ (reference sequence). Trimming cost V 1 base and J 1 base; bases outside gene matches: 10. CDR3: CASSLGGGGRVSYNEQFF. The CDR3 nucleotides read TGTGCCAGCAGCTTAGGTGGTGGTGGGAGGGTATCCTACAATGAGCAGTTCTTC.

This clone came up a few times. This chain connects TRBV7-2 to TRBJ2-7; TRBD1 aligns across 7 bases. J was trimmed by 2 bases and V by 10 bases; bases with no gene match: 11. The CDR3 sequence is 14 residues long. Germline V gene lookup returns CDR1 SGHTA and CDR2 FQGNSA. CDR3 in DNA: TGTGCCATTAAACAAGAAGGGACAGCCTACGAGCAGTACTTC. It specifies CAIKQEGTAYEQYF.

Concerning this clone itself: The same CDR3 is also encoded by other DNA sequences in this sample. The chain combines TRBV7-3 with TRBJ2-1, with TRBD2 matching over 8 bases. Germline V gene sequence: CDR1 SGHTA, CDR2 FQGTGA. This CDR3 comprises 11 residues. Losses at the gene ends were 5 bases for V and 10 bases for J; bases not matched to a gene: 1. The CDR3: CASSPGGEQFF. The CDR3 DNA follows: TGTGCCAGCAGCCCGGGAGGGGAGCAGTTCTTC.

J is TRBJ2-1 and V is TRBV6-5, with 7 bases fitting TRBD1. Per germline, CDR1 MNHEY and CDR2 SVGAGI. The CDR3 contains 14 residues. Germline trimming cut 8 bases from V and 0 bases from J; bases unmatched to any gene: 4. Here the CDR3 DNA reads TGTGCCAGCCGCAGGACAGGCTCCTACAATGAGCAGTTCTTC. It specifies CASRRTGSYNEQFF.

Many counts were recorded for this clone. The chain employs TRBV7-6 and TRBJ2-1; the D call may be TRBD1 or TRBD2 (5 bases each). The ends were cut back, 3 bases at V and 9 bases at J, with 18 bases in the middle. The germline gives CDR1 SGHVS, CDR2 FNYEAQ. The CDR3 sequence is 15 residues long. Here the CDR3 reads CASSFRDAPPVEQFF. CDR3 nucleotide sequence: TGTGCCAGCAGCTTCCGGGACGCTCCACCGGTTGAGCAGTTCTTC.

The CDR3 DNA sequence: TGTGCCATCAGTGAGTTGCGGAGCTTGGGCTCTGGGGCCAACGTCCTGACTTTC. Amino acids: CAISELRSLGSGANVLTF. The gene calls are TRBV10-3 and TRBJ2-6; D not certain. This CDR3 comprises 18 residues. V was pared by 1 base and J by 0 bases, with 13 bases between. Germline V lookup: CDR1 ENHRY, CDR2 SYGVKD.

In DNA form, the CDR3 reads TGCAGCGTTAGAACACCGGGCTACACCTTC. Translating gives CSVRTPGYTF. The gene calls are TRBV29-1 and TRBJ1-2; D remains ambiguous. The CDR3 covers 10 residues. The germline gives CDR1 SQVTM, CDR2 ANQGSEA. The V end was cut by 5 bases, the J end by 8 bases, with 9 bases between.